What follows is one T cell receptor (beta chain) and its context. Since a much larger clone is just one base distant, this may be a read error. The V gene's germline CDR1 is MNHEY and CDR2 SVGAGI. The CDR3 has 16 amino acids. This sample is drawn from a study of blood T cell repertoires in COVID-19. TCRdb keeps only in-frame clones here, not all; method: immunoSEQ multiplex PCR. Found here are about 98,000 clones, about 80% of them singletons; the top ten hold around 19%. Specimen: peripheral blood. The receptor was derived from a man older than 75 with acute or convalescent COVID-19. This chain links TRBV6-5 with TRBJ1-6, with 7 bases fitting TRBD1. The CDR3 sequence: CASSYSGDRNNSLLHF. In nucleotides, the CDR3 is TGTGCCAGCAGTTACTCAGGGGACAGAAATAATTCACTCCTCCACTTT.